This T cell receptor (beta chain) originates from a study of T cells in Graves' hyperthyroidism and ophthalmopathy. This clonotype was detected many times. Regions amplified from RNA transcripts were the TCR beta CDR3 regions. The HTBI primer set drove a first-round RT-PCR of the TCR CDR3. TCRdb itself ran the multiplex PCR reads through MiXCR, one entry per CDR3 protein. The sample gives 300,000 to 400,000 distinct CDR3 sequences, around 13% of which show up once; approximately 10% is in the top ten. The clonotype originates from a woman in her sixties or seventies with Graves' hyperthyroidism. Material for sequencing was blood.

The CDR3 coding sequence is TGTGCCAGCAGTTACGACGAGCAGAACTACGAGCAGTACTTC. It codes for CASSYDEQNYEQYF. The chain combines TRBV6-2 or TRBV6-3 with TRBJ2-7, with D unresolved. Germline CDR1 is MNHEY and CDR2 is SVGEGT. The V gene lost 2 bases and the J gene lost 3 bases, with 11 bases spanning the gap. The CDR3 spans 14 residues.